This section outlines one T cell receptor beta chain sequence together with its context. There is no known antigen for this receptor. There are no base qualities to consult, and no much larger clone falls within one base. Genomic DNA was extracted from sorted cells for sequencing of the TCRbeta CDR3 region. TCRbeta CDR3 regions were sequenced using the immunoSEQ Assay. TCRdb carries this immuneACCESS record with in-frame sequences only. Its versions omit some clonotypes, under half of them owing to an unresolved V gene in the studies checked, with the rest unexplained. Present in this sample are roughly 93,000 clones, roughly nine tenths of which were seen just once. Under 2% of the sample goes to the ten largest clones. From the cysteine through the phenylalanine, the CDR3 covers 15 amino acids. CDR3 DNA is the only sequence kept; it has 45 bases, read in frame from the first base. CDR1 is given as SGHRS and CDR2 as YFSETQ, both from the germline V gene. The germline V and J ends show losses of 2 bases and 5 bases respectively, and no gene match explains 2 bases of the junction.

The trial excluded patients who had a history of autoimmune disease or who were on systemic immunosuppression. Peripheral blood for TCR sequencing was collected from all dose cohorts at baseline, on cycle 4 day 1, and on cycle 7 day 1. The samples were taken from a phase I, first-in-human, multicenter, open-label dose-escalation trial of ivuxolimab. The trial enrolled adults with locally advanced or metastatic head and neck squamous cell, hepatocellular, melanoma or renal cell carcinoma. CD4+ and CD8+ T cells were sorted separately from peripheral blood before TCR sequencing. The entry originates in a study of OX40 agonist ivuxolimab in advanced cancers. In the study overall: Ivuxolimab was an agonistic, fully human IgG2 monoclonal antibody directed against OX40 (CD134), a costimulatory receptor. Intravenous ivuxolimab was administered to patients every 2 weeks at six dose levels: 0.01, 0.1, 0.3, 1.5, 3 and 10 mg/kg. Of the approximately 53 patients in dose escalation, some 20 had hepatocellular carcinoma, some 15 had melanoma, 9 had renal cell carcinoma and 9 had head and neck cancer. In the dose-escalation cohort, roughly four fifths of patients were male, and the mean age was approximately 55 years, with a range of roughly 23 to 85. Patients were allowed to have had prior anti-PD-1, anti-PD-L1 or anti-CTLA-4 therapy, and less than 45% of the dose-escalation patients had previously received checkpoint inhibitors. Partial responses occurred in three dose-escalation patients: two with cutaneous melanoma and one with hepatocellular carcinoma. Peripheral TCRbeta sequencing was intended to test whether TCR sequence diversity was altered and clonal T-cell expansion was caused by ivuxolimab. The paper reports the monotherapy dose-escalation portion (N of about 54 patients) of the phase I ivuxolimab trial. Points the paper makes about the study in general: After ivuxolimab, CD8+ T cells had more expanded clones than CD4+ T cells on average. Low levels of normalized T-cell clonal expansion were also shown by some nonresponding patients. In the 0.1-3.0 mg/kg groups, partial responders had among the lowest normalized peripheral clonal expansion, particularly in CD8+ T cells. At doses from 0.1 to 3.0 mg/kg, clonal expansion was seen in both CD4+ and CD8+ blood T cells between baseline and week 6. Antigen specificity was not determined for the clonally expanded peripheral T cells.

The rearrangement joined TRBV5-1 to TRBJ2-2, and 11 junction bases match TRBD2. The sequencing used CD4+ or CD8+ T cells sorted from blood, collected in a trial of the OX40 agonist ivuxolimab. The TCR was taken from an adult with an advanced solid tumor such as melanoma, head and neck, liver or kidney cancer. The CDR3 region reads CASSLLAGVTGELFF. The DNA sequence follows: TGCGCCAGCAGCTTACTAGCGGGAGTGACCGGGGAGCTGTTTTTT.